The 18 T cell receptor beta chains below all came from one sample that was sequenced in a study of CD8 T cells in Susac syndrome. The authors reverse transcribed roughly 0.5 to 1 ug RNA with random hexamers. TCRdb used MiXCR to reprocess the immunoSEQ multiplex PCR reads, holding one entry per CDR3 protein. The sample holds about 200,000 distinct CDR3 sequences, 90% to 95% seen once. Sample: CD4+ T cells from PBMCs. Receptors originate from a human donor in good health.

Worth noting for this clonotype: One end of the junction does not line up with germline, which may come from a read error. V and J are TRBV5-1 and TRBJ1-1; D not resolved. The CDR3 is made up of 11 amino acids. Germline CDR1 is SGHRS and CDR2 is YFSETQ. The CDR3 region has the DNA TGTGCCAGCAGTTTAGAGGCTGAAGCTTTCTTT. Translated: CASSLEAEAFF.

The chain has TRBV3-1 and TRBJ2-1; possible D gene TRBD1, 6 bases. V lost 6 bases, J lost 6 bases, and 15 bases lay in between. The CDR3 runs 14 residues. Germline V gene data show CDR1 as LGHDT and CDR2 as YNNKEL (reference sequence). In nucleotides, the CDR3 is TGTGCCAGCAGGCAGACAGGTTTAGGCAATGAGCAGTTCTTC. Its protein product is CASRQTGLGNEQFF.

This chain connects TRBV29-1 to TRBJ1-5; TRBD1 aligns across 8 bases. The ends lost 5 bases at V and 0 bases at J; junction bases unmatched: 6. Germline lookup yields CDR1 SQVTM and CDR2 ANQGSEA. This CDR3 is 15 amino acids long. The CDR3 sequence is CSVRTGSDSNQPQHF. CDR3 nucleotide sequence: TGCAGCGTTCGGACAGGGAGTGATAGCAATCAGCCCCAGCATTTT. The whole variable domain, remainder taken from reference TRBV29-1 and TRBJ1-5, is SAVISQKPSRDICQRGTSLTIQCQVDSQVTMMFWYRQQPGQSLTLIATANQGSEATYESGFVIDKFPISRPNLTFSTLTVSNMSPEDSSIYLCSVRTGSDSNQPQHFGDGTRLSIL.

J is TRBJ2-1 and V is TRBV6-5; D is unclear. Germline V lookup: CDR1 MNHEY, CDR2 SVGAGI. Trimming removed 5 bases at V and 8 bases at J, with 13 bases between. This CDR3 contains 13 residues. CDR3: CASSPSPPDEQFF. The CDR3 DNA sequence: TGTGCCAGCAGTCCCTCTCCTCCCGATGAGCAGTTCTTC.

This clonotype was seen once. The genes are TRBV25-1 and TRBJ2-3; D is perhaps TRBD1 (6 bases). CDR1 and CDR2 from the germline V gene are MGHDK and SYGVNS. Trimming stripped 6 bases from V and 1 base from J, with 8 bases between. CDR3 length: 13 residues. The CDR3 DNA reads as TGTGCCAGCAGGGGACACCGCACAGATACGCAGTATTTT. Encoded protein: CASRGHRTDTQYF.

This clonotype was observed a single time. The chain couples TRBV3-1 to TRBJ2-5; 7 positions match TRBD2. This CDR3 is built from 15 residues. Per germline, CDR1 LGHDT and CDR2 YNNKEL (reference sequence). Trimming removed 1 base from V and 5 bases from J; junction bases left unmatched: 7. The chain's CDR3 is CASSQVPGGWETQYF. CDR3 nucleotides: TGTGCCAGCAGCCAAGTCCCGGGGGGTTGGGAGACCCAGTACTTC.

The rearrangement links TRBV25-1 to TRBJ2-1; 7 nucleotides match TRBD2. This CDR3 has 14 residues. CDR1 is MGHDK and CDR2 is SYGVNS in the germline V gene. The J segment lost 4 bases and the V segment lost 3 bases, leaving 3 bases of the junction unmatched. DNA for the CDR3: TGTGCCAGCAGTGACGATAGCGGGTACAATGAGCAGTTCTTC. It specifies CASSDDSGYNEQFF.

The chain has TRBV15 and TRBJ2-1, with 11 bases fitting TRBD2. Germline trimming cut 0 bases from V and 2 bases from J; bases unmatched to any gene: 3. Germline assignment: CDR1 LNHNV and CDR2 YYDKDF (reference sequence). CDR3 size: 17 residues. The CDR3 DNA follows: TGTGCCACCAGCAGAGACCAACTAGCGGGAGCCTACAATGAGCAGTTCTTC. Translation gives CATSRDQLAGAYNEQFF.

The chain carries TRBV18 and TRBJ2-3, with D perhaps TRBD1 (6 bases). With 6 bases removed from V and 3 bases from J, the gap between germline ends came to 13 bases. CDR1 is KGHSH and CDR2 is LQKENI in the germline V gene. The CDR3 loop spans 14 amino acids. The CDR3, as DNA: TGTGCCAGCTCTCACCGGGACACAACAGATACGCAGTATTTT. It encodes CASSHRDTTDTQYF.

CDR3 bases: TGCAGCGTTCGAGGAGGGACAGATAGCACAGATACGCAGTATTTT. It translates to CSVRGGTDSTDTQYF. The V call is TRBV29-1, the J call TRBJ2-3; tentatively, D is TRBD1 (7 bases). This CDR3 region has 15 residues. The germline V and J ends were trimmed by 5 bases and 0 bases, with 15 bases remaining between them. The germline CDR1 and CDR2 sequences are SQVTM and ANQGSEA.

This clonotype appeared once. The CDR3 nucleotides read TGTGCCAGCAGCCCGGGACTAGCGGGAGACAATGAGCAGTTCTTC. This translates into CASSPGLAGDNEQFF. The rearrangement joins TRBV5-4 to TRBJ2-1, with 14 nucleotides matching TRBD2. This CDR3 has 15 amino acids. CDR1 SGHNT and CDR2 YYREEE come from the germline V gene (reference sequence). The V and J ends lost 4 bases and 5 bases, in that order; junction bases with no gene match: 2.

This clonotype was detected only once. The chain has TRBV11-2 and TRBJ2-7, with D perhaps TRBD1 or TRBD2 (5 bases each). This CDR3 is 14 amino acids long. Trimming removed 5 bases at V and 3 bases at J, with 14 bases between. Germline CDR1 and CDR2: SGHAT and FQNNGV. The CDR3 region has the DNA TGTGCCAGCAGCAGAAACCGGGACGGCTACGAGCAGTACTTC. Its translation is CASSRNRDGYEQYF.

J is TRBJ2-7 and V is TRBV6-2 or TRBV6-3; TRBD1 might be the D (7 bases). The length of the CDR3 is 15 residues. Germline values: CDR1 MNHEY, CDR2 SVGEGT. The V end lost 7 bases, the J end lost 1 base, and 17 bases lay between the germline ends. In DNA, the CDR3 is TGTGCCAGCATCCGTCGGAGGGACAGTTCCTACGAGCAGTACTTC. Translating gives CASIRRRDSSYEQYF.

The CDR3 nucleotides read TGCGCCAGCAGCCAGGAACAGGGAGGTAATTCACCCCTCCACTTT. Its translation: CASSQEQGGNSPLHF. The rearrangement links TRBV5-1 to TRBJ1-6, with D maybe TRBD1 (6 bases). V was clipped by 4 bases and J by 6 bases, with 14 bases between them. This CDR3 is built from 15 residues. Germline loops: CDR1 SGHRS, CDR2 YFSETQ.

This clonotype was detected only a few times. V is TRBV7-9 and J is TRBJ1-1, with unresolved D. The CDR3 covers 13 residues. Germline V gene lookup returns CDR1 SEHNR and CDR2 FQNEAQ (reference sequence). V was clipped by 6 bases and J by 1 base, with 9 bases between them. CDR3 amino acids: CASSFGANTEAFF. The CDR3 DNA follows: TGTGCCAGCAGTTTCGGCGCGAACACTGAAGCTTTCTTT. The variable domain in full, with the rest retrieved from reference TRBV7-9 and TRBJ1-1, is DTGVSQNPRHKITKRGQNVTFRCDPISEHNRLYWYRQTLGQGPEFLTYFQNEAQLEKSRLLSDRFSAERPKGSFSTLEIQRTEQGDSAMYLCASSFGANTEAFFGQGTRLTVV.

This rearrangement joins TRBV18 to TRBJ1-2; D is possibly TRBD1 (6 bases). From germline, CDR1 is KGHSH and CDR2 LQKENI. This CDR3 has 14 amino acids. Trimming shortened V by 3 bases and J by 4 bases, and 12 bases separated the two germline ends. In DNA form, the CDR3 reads TGTGCCAGCTCACCTGTTGGGACAAGCTATGGCTACACCTTC. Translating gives CASSPVGTSYGYTF.

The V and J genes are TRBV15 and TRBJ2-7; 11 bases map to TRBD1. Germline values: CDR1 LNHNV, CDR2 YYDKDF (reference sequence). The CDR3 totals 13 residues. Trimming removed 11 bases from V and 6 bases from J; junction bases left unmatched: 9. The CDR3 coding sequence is TGTGCCTCGGGACAGGGGGTAACTAGCGAGCAGTACGTC. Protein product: CASGQGVTSEQYV.

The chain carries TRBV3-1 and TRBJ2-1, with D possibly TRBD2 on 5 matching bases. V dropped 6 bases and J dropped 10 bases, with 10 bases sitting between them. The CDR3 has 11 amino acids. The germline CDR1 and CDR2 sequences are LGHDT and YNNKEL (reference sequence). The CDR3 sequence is CASSASLEQFF. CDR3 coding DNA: TGTGCCAGCAGTGCTAGCCTGGAGCAGTTCTTC.